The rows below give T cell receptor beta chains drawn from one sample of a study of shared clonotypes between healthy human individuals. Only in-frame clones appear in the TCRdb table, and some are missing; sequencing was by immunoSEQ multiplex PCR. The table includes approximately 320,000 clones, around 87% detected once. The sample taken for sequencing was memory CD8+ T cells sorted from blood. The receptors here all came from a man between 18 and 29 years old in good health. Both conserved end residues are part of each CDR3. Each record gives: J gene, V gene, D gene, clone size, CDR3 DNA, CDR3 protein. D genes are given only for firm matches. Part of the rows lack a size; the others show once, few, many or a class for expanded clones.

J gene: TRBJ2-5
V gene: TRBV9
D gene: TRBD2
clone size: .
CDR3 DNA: TGTGCCAGCAGCGTAGGGCTAGCGGGGACGGAGACCCAGTACTTC
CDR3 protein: CASSVGLAGTETQYF

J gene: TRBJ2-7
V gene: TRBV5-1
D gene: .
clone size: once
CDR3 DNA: TGCGCCAGCAGCTTGGGGGAGCGGGCCCCTCCACTCGAGCAGTACTTC
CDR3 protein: CASSLGERAPPLEQYF

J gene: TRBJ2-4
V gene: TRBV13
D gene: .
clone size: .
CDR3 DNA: TGTGCCAGCAGCTCCTCAAAAAACATTCAGTACTTC
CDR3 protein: CASSSSKNIQYF

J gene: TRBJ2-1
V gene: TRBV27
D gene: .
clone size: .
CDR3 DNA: TGTGCCAGCAGTTTATGGTGGGGTAATGAGCAGTTCTTC
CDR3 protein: CASSLWWGNEQFF

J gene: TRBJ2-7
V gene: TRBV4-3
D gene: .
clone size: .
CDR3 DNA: TGCGCCAGCAGCCAAGATAGGGAGGGGGCCTACGAGCAGTACTTC
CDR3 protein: CASSQDREGAYEQYF

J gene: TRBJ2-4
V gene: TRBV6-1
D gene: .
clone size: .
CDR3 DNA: TGTGCCAGCAGTGAAAACATTCAGTACTTC
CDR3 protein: CASSENIQYF

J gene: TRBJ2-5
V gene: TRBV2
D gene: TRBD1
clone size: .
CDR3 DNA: TGTGCCAGCATCGGACAGGAGATCCAAGAGACCCAGTACTTC
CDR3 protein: CASIGQEIQETQYF

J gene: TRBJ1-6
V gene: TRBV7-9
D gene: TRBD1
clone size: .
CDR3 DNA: TGTGCCAGCAAAAGAGGGACAGGGTATTCACCCCTCCACTTT
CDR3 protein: CASKRGTGYSPLHF

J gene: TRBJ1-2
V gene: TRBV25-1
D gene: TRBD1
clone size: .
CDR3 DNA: TGTGCCAGCAGTGACTTGGGGACAGGCACGGGGAATGGCTACACCTTC
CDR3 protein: CASSDLGTGTGNGYTF

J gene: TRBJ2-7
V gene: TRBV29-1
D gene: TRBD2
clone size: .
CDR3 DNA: TGCAGCGTTGGAGGACTAGCGGACGGGAACTACGAGCAGTACTTC
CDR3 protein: CSVGGLADGNYEQYF

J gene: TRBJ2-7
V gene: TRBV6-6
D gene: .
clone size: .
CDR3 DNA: TGTGCCAGCAGTAGCGAGGGCGAGGGTAGGGGGGAGCAGTACTTC
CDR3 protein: CASSSEGEGRGEQYF

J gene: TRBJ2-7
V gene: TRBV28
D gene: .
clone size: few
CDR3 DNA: TGTGCCAGCAGTGTACATACCCTCGGACTCCCCTACGAGCAGTACTTC
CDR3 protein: CASSVHTLGLPYEQYF

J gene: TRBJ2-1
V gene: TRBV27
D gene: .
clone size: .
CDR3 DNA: TGTGCCAGCAGTTTAGAAAGCCCCCCGTACAATGAGCAGTTCTTC
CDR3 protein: CASSLESPPYNEQFF

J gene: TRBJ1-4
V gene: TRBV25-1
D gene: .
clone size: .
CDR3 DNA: TGTGCCAGCAGTTTAGCAGGGGCCGATAATGAAAAACTGTTTTTT
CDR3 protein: CASSLAGADNEKLFF

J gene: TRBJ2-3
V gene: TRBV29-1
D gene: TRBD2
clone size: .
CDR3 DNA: TGCAGCGTTGACGGACTAGCGGGACTTACAGATACGCAGTATTTT
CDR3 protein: CSVDGLAGLTDTQYF

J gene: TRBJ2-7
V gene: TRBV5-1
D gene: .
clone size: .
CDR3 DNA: TGCGCCAGCGGACCGACAGGCCCCTACGAGCAGTACTTC
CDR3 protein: CASGPTGPYEQYF

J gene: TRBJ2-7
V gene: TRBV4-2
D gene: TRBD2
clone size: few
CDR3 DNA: TGTGCCAGCAGCCCAAGCGGGGCGGGGGGGTACTACGAGCAGTACTTC
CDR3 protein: CASSPSGAGGYYEQYF

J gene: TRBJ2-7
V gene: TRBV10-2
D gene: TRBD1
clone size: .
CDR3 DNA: TGCGCCAGCAGTACCGGGACAGGGTTGGGGTACGAGCAGTACTTC
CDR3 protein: CASSTGTGLGYEQYF

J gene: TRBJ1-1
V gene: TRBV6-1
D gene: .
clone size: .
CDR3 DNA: TGTGCCAGCAGTCCCTTTGACCTAAACACTGAAGCTTTCTTT
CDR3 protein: CASSPFDLNTEAFF

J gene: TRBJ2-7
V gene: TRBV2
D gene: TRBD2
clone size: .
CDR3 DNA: TGTGCCAGCAGACCTACTAGCGATCCGGGGAACGAGCAGTACTTC
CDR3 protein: CASRPTSDPGNEQYF

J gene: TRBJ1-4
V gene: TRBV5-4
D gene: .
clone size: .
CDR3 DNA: TGTGCCAGCAGCTGGGGGAATGAAAAACTGTTTTTT
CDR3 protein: CASSWGNEKLFF

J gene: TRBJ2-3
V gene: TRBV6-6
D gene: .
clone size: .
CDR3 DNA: TGTGCCAGCAGTTACTCGGGGAGAAGTTCAGATACGCAGTATTTT
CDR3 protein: CASSYSGRSSDTQYF

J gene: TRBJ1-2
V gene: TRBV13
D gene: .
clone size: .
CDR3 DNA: TGTGCCAGCAGCTTAGGGGGTCCCTATGGCTACACCTTC
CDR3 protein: CASSLGGPYGYTF

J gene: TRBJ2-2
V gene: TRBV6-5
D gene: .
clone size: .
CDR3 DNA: TGTGCCAGCAGTTGGGGTGGAATTGCCGGGGAGCTGTTTTTT
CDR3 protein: CASSWGGIAGELFF

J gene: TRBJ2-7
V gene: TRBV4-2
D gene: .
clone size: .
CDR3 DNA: TGTGCCAGCAGCCAAGCAGCAGGGGTACACTACGAGCAGTACTTC
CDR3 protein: CASSQAAGVHYEQYF

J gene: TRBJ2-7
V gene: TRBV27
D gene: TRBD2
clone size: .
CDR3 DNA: TGTGCCAGCAGTTTATCCGGACTAGCGGGCTACGAGCAGTACTTC
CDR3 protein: CASSLSGLAGYEQYF

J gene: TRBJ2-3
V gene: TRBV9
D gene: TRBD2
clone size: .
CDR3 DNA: TGTGCCAGCAGCGTCAGACTAGCGGGGAGAGATACGCAGTATTTT
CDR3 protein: CASSVRLAGRDTQYF

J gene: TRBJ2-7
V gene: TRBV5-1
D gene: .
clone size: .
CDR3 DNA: TGCGCCAGCAGCCCTGAGGGGCAGGGTCAAGGGGAGCAGTACTTC
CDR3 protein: CASSPEGQGQGEQYF

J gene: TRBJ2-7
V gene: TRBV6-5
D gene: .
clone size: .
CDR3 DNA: TGTGCCAGCAGTTACCGGGGATACGAGCAGTACTTC
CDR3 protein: CASSYRGYEQYF

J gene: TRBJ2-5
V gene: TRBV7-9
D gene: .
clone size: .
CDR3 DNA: TGTGCCAGCAGCTTAAGCAGACAAGAGACCCAGTACTTC
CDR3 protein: CASSLSRQETQYF

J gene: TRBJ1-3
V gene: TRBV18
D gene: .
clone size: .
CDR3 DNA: TGTGCCAGCTCACCCCGCACAGGCCCCACGAGGGGAAACACCATATATTTT
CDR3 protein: CASSPRTGPTRGNTIYF

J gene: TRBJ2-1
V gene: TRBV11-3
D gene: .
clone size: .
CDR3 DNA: TGTGCCAGCAGCCCCCCGGACAGCAATGAGCAGTTCTTC
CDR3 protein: CASSPPDSNEQFF

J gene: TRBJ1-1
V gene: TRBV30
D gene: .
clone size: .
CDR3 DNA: TGTGCCTGGACCCTTTGGGATTTGGGCACTGAAGCTTTCTTT
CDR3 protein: CAWTLWDLGTEAFF

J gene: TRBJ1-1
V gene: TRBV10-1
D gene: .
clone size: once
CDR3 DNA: TGCGCCAGCAGTATGATGGACAACTCTGAAGCTTTCTTT
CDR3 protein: CASSMMDNSEAFF

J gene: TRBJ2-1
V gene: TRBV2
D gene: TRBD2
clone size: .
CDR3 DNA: TGTGCCAGCAGTAGGCTAGCGGGCCATGAGCAGTTCTTC
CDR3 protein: CASSRLAGHEQFF

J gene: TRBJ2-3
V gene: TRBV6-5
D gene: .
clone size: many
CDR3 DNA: TGTGCCAGCAGTTCAACGGAAACAGATACGCAGTATTTT
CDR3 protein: CASSSTETDTQYF

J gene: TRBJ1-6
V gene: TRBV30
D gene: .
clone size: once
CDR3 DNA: TGTGCCTGGCGGTCGGGGGTCACCTATAATTCACCCCTCCACTTT
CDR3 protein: CAWRSGVTYNSPLHF

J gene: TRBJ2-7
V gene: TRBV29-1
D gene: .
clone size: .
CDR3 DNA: TGCAGCGTTGATGGCGTGGACGGTAACTACGAGCAGTACTTC
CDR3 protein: CSVDGVDGNYEQYF

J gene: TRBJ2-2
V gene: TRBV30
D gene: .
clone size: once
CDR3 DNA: TGTGCCTGGAGTTGGGTTTCGAACACCGGGGAGCTGTTTTTT
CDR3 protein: CAWSWVSNTGELFF

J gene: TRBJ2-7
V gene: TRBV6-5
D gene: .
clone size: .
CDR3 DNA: TGTGCCAGCAGTTACGACTGGCCTCGCTCCTACGAGCAGTACTTC
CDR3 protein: CASSYDWPRSYEQYF

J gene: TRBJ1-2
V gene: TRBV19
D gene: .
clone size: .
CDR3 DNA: TGTGCCAGTAGTGCCACAGAGAACTATGGCTACACCTTC
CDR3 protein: CASSATENYGYTF

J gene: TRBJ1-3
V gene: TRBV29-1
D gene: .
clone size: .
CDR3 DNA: TGCAGCGTTCCCGCTGGAAACACCATATATTTT
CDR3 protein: CSVPAGNTIYF

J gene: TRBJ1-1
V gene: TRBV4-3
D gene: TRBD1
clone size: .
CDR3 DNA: TGCGCCAGCAGCCAGCATGACAGGGGAACGAACACTGAAGCTTTCTTT
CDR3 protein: CASSQHDRGTNTEAFF

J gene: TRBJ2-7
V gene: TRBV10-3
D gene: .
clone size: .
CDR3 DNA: TGTGCCATCAGTGGGCGTGCTCCGGCCAGCCCAGCATCCGAGCAGTACTTC
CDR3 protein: CAISGRAPASPASEQYF

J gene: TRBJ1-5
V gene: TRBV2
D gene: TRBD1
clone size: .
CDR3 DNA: TGTGCCAGCAGTGGGCCACAGACAGGGAAAGTAAGCCGTCTGCCCCAGCATTTT
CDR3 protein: CASSGPQTGKVSRLPQHF

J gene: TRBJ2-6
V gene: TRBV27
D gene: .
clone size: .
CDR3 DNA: TGTGCCAGCAGTTCGGGGCCTGGGGCCAACGTCCTGACTTTC
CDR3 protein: CASSSGPGANVLTF

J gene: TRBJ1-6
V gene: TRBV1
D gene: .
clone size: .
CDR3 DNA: TGCACCAGCAGTAGACCGTCCAATTCACCCCTCCACTTT
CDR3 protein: CTSSRPSNSPLHF

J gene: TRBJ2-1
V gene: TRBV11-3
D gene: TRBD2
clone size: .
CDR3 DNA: TGTGCCAGCAGCTTGACCATAGGGACTAGCGGATACAATGAGCAGTTCTTC
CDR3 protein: CASSLTIGTSGYNEQFF